The T cell receptor (beta chain) under discussion was sequenced for a study of beta chain features in type 1 diabetes. General study findings and limits: Within each of all four CD4+ subsets, Type 1 diabetes patients had TCRB CDR3s that were moderately but significantly shorter. The naive, central memory and Treg TCRB repertoires looked more alike in patients than they did in healthy donors.

This clone occurred a few times. Its target is not known. Investigators reverse transcribed all isolated RNA, so they sequenced expressed TCRB transcripts. Naive, central memory and regulatory T cell samples came to a mean of approximately 4 million reads. Profiling relied on immunoSEQ multiplex PCR, and the TCRdb table lists in-frame clones only, not all of them. The sample records 100,000 to 150,000 clones, about 17% being singletons. Germline loops: CDR1 SGHNT, CDR2 YYREEE (reference sequence). CDR3 length: 16 residues. With V trimmed by 4 bases and J by 4 bases, 5 bases remained unmatched. The chain uses TRBV5-4 and TRBJ2-7; 16 nucleotides line up with TRBD2. This sequence originates from a man aged 25-45 years with type 1 diabetes. Sequenced material: central memory CD4+ T cells from blood. The CDR3 DNA reads as TGTGCCAGCAGCCCAGGGACTAGCGGGGGGGTATACGAGCAGTACTTC. Encoded protein: CASSPGTSGGVYEQYF.